This TCR beta chain originates from a study of T cell changes during pregnancy in multiple sclerosis. TCRdb keeps only in-frame clones here, not all; method: immunoSEQ multiplex PCR. The sample consists of 71,000 or so clones, roughly nine tenths of them appearing once. This CDR3 has 16 amino acids. Germline V CDR1 and CDR2: SQVTM, ANQGSEA. Trimming cost V 2 bases and J 7 bases; bases outside gene matches: 10. Sequencing used peripheral blood, obtained in the third trimester of pregnancy. The V call is TRBV29-1, the J call TRBJ2-1, with 11 bases matching TRBD2. This clonotype was obtained from a female donor with multiple sclerosis, enrolled in a pregnancy study. Here the CDR3 DNA reads TGCAGCGTTGAATGGCTTGCTAGCGGGAGGACTAATGAGCAGTTCTTC. Its protein is CSVEWLASGRTNEQFF.